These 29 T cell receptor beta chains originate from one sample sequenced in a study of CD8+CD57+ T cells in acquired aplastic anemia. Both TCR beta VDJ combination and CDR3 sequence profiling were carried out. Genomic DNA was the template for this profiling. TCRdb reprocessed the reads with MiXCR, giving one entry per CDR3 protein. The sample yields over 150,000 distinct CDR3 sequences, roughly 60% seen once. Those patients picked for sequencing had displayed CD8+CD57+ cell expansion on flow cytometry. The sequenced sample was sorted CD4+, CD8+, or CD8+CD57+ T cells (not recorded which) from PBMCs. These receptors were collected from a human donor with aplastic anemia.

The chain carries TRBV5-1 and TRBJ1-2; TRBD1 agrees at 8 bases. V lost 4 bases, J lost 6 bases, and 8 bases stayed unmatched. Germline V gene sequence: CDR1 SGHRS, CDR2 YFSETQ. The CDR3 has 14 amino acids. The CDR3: CASSLSDRGDGYTF. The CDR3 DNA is TGCGCCAGCAGCCTCTCCGACAGGGGAGATGGCTACACCTTC. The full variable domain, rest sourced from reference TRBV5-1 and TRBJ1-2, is KAGVTQTPRYLIKTRGQQVTLSCSPISGHRSVSWYQQTPGQGLQFLFEYFSETQRNKGNFPGRFSGRQFSNSRSEMNVSTLELGDSALYLCASSLSDRGDGYTFGSGTRLTVV.

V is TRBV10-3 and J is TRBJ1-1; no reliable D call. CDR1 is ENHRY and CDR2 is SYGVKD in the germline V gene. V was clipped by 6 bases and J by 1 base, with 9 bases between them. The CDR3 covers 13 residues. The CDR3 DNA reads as TGTGCCATCAGCAAGAGGGAGAACACTGAAGCTTTCTTT. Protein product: CAISKRENTEAFF.

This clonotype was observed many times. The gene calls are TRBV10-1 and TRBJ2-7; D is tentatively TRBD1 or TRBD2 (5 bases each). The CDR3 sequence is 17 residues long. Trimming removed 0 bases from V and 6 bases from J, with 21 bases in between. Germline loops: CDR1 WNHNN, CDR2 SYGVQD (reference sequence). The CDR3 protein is CASSESSRTEPGSEQYF. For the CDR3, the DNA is TGCGCCAGCAGTGAGTCCAGTCGGACGGAGCCAGGGAGCGAGCAGTACTTC.

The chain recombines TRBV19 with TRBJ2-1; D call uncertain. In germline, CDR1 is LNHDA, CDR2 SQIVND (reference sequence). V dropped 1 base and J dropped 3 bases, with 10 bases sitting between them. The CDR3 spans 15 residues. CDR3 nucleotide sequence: TGTGCCAGTAGTATAGGTATCCTAGGCTACAATGAGCAGTTCTTC. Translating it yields CASSIGILGYNEQFF. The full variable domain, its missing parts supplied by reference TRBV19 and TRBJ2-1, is DGGITQSPKYLFRKEGQNVTLSCEQNLNHDAMYWYRQDPGQGLRLIYYSQIVNDFQKGDIAEGYSVSREKKESFPLTVTSAQKNPTAFYLCASSIGILGYNEQFFGPGTRLTVL.

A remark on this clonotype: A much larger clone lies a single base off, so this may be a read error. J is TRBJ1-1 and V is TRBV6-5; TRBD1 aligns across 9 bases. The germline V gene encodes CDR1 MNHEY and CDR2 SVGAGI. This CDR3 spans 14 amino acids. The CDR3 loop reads CAGSYSTGGIEAFF. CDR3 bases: TGTGCCGGCAGTTACTCGACAGGGGGGATTGAAGCTTTCTTT.

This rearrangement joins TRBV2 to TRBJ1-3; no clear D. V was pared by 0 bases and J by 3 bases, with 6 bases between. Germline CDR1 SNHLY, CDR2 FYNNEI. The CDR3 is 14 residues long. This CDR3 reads CASSEAQVGNTIYF. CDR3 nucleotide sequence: TGTGCCAGCAGTGAAGCGCAAGTTGGAAACACCATATATTTT. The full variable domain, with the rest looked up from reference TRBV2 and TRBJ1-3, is EPEVTQTPSHQVTQMGQEVILRCVPISNHLYFYWYRQILGQKVEFLVSFYNNEISEKSEIFDDQFSVERPDGSNFTLKIRSTKLEDSAMYFCASSEAQVGNTIYFGEGSWLTVV.

In DNA, the CDR3 is TGTGCCAGCAGCGTAGGGCCAGCGGGAGCTGTGAACTACGAGCAGTACTTC. It translates to CASSVGPAGAVNYEQYF. The V call is TRBV9, the J call TRBJ2-7; 8 bases fit TRBD2. Germline values: CDR1 SGDLS, CDR2 YYNGEE. The V gene end was trimmed by 0 bases and the J gene end by 3 bases; junction bases not matched to a gene: 11. The CDR3 has 17 amino acids.

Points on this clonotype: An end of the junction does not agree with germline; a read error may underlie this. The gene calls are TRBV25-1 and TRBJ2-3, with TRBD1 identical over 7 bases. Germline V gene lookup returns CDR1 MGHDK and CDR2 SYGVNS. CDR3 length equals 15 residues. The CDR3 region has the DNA TGTGCCAGCAGCGAACTGGGACAGTACACAGGTACGCAGTATTTT. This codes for CASSELGQYTGTQYF.

The CDR3 coding sequence is TGTGCCAGCAGCTTAACGGGGACAGCCCAAGAGACCCAGTACTTC. Translating it yields CASSLTGTAQETQYF. The chain links TRBV7-3 to TRBJ2-5; 7 bases are shared with TRBD1. Looked up from germline, CDR1 is SGHTA and CDR2 is FQGTGA. The trim removed 0 bases at V and 1 base at J, leaving 2 bases unmatched. This CDR3 is built from 15 residues.

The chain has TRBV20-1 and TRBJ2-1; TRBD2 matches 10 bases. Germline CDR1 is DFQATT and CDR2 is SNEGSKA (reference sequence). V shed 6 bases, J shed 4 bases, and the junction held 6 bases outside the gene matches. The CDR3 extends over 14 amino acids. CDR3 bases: TGCAGTGCCCGAGCGGGGGGGGTTTACAATGAGCAGTTCTTC. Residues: CSARAGGVYNEQFF.

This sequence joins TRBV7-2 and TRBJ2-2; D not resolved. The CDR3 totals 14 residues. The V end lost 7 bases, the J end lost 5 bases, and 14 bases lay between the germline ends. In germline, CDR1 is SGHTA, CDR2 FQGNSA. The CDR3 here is CASISPLETGELFF. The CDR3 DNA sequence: TGTGCCAGCATAAGCCCGTTAGAGACCGGGGAGCTGTTTTTT. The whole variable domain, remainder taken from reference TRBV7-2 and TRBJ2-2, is GAGVSQSPSNKVTEKGKDVELRCDPISGHTALYWYRQSLGQGLEFLIYFQGNSAPDKSGLPSDRFSAERTGGSVSTLTIQRTQQEDSAVYLCASISPLETGELFFGEGSRLTVL.

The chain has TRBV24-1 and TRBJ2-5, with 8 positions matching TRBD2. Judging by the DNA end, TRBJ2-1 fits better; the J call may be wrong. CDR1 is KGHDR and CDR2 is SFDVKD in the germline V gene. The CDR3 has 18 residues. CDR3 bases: TGTGCCACCAGTGATCCCGCCCCGAGTAGCGGGGTGAACAATGAGCAGTTCTTC. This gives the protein CATSDPAPSSGVNNEQFF.

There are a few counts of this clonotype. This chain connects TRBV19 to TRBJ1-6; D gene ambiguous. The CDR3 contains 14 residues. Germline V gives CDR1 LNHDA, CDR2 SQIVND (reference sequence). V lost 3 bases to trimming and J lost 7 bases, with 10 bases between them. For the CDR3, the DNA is TGTGCCAGTAGTATTGGACTCTCGAATTCACCCCTCCACTTT. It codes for CASSIGLSNSPLHF.

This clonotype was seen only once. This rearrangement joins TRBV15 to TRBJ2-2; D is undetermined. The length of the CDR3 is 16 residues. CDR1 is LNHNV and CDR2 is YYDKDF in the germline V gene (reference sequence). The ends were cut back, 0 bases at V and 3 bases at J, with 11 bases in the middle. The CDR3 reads CATSRDRAEYTGELFF. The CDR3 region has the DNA TGTGCCACCAGCAGAGATCGGGCAGAATACACCGGGGAGCTGTTTTTT.

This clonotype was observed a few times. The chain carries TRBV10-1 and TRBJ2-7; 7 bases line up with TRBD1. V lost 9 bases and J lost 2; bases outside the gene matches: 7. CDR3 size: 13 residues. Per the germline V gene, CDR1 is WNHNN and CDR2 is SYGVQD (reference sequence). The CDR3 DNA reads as TGCGCCAGGATCGGGACAGTTGCCTACGAGCAGTACTTC. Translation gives CARIGTVAYEQYF.

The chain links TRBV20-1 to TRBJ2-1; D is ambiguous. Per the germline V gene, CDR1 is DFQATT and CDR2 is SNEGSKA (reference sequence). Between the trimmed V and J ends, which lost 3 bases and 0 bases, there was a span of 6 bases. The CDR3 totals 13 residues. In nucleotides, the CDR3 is TGCAGTGCTAGCGAAAGCTCCTACAATGAGCAGTTCTTC. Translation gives CSASESSYNEQFF.

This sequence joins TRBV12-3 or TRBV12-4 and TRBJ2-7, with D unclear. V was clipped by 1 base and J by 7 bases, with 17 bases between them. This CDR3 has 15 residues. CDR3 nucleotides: TGTGCCAGCAGTTTAGAAGGGTCATCGATTATAGAGCAGTACTTC. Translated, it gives CASSLEGSSIIEQYF.

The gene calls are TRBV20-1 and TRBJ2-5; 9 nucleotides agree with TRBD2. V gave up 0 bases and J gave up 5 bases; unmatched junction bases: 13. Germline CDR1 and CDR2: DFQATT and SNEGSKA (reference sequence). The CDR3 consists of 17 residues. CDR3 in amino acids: CSARDLGAGGPPETQYF. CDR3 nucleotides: TGCAGTGCTAGAGATCTGGGGGCGGGAGGGCCTCCCGAGACCCAGTACTTC.

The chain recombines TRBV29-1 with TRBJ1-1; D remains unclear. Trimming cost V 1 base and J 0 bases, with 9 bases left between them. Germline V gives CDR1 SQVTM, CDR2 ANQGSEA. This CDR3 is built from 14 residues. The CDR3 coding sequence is TGCAGCGTTGAAGGAACAAAAATGAACACTGAAGCTTTCTTT. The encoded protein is CSVEGTKMNTEAFF.

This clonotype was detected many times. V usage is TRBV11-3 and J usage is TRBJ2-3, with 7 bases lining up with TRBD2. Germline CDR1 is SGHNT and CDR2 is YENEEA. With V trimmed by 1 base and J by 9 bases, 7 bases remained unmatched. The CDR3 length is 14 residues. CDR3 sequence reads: CASSLGRRGGTQYF. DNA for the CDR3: TGTGCCAGCAGCTTAGGGCGACGGGGAGGGACGCAGTATTTT.

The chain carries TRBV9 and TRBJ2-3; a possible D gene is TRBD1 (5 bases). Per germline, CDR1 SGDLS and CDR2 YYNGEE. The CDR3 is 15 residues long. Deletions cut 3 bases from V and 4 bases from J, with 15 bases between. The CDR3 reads CASSGTVGRADTQYF. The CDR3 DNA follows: TGTGCCAGCAGCGGCACCGTGGGGCGAGCAGATACGCAGTATTTT. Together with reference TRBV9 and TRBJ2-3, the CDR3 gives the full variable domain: DSGVTQTPKHLITATGQRVTLRCSPRSGDLSVYWYQQSLDQGLQFLIQYYNGEERAKGNILERFSAQQFPDLHSELNLSSLELGDSALYFCASSGTVGRADTQYFGPGTRLTVL.

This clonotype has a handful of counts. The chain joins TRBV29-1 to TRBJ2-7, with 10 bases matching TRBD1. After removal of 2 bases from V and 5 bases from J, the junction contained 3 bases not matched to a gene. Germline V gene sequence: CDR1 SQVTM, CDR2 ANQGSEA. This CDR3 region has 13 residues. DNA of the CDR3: TGCAGCGTTGAAAGGGACAGGGGACACGAGCAGTACTTC. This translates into CSVERDRGHEQYF.

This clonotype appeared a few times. CDR3 region: CSVARTGELFF. The CDR3 region has the DNA TGCAGCGTTGCGAGAACCGGGGAGCTGTTTTTT. The chain is built from TRBV29-1 and TRBJ2-2; D is unclear. Per germline, CDR1 SQVTM and CDR2 ANQGSEA. The CDR3 spans 11 residues. V was shortened by 4 bases and J by 5 bases, with 5 bases between the two germline ends.

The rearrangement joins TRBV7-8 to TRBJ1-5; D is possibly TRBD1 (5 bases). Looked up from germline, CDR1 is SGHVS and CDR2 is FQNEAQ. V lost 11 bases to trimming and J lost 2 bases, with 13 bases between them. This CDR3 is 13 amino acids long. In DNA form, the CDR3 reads TGTGCCTGGGGGATAGGAGGCAATCAGCCCCAGCATTTT. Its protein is CAWGIGGNQPQHF.

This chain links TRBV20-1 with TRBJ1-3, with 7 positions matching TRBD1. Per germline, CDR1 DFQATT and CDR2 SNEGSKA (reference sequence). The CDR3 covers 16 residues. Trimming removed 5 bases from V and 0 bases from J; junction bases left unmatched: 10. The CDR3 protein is CSAPEGAATSGNTIYF. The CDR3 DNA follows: TGCAGTGCTCCTGAGGGGGCAGCGACCTCTGGAAACACCATATATTTT.

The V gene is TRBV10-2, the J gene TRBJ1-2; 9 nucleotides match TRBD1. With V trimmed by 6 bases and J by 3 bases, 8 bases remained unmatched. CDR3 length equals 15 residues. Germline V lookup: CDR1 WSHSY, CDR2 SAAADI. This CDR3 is CASRAPGQGDYGYTF. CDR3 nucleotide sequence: TGCGCCAGCAGGGCCCCGGGACAGGGAGACTATGGCTACACCTTC.

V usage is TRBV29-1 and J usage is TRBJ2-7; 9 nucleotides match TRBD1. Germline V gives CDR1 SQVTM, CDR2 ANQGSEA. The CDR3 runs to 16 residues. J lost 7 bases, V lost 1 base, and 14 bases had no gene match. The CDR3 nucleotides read TGCAGCGTTGAAGGCCAGAGGACAGGGGTGTCAAGAGAGCAGTACTTC. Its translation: CSVEGQRTGVSREQYF.

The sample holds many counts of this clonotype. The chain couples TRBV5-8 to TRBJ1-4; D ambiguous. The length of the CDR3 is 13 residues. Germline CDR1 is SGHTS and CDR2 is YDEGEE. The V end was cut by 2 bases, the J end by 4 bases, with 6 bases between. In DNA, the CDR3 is TGTGCCAGCAGCTTAGCCGGTAATGAAAAACTGTTTTTT. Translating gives CASSLAGNEKLFF.

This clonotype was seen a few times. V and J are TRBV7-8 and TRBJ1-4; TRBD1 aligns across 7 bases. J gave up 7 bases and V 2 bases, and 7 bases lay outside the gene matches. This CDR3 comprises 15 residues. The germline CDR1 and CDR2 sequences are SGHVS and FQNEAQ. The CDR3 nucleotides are TGTGCCAGCAGCTTAACGGCAGGGGGACTTGAAAAACTGTTTTTT. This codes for CASSLTAGGLEKLFF.